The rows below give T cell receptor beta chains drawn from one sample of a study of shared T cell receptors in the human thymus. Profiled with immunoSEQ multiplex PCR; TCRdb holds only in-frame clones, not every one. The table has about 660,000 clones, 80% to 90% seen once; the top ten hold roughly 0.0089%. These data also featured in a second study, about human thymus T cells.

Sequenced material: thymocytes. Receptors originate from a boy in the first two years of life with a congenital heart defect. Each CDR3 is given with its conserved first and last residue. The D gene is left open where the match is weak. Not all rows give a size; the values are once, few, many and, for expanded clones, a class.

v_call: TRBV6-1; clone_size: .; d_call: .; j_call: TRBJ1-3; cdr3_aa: CASDEQGAGNTIYF; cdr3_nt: TGTGCCAGCGATGAACAGGGAGCGGGAAACACCATATATTTT
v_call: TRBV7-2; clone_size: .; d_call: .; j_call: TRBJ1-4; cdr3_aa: CASSLGGSGWRELFF; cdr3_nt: TGTGCCAGCAGCTTAGGGGGTTCGGGGTGGAGGGAACTGTTTTTT
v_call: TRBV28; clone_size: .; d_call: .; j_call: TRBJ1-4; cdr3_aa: CASSSALSTNEKLFF; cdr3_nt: TGTGCCAGCAGTTCTGCCCTGAGTACTAATGAAAAACTGTTTTTT
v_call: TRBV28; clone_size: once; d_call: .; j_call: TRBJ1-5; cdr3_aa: CASSLRSRRANQPQHF; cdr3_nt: TGTGCCAGCAGTTTAAGGTCCCGGAGGGCCAATCAGCCCCAGCATTTT
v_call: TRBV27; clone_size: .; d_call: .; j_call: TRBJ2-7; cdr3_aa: CASSSEDSIYEQYF; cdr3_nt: TGTGCCAGCAGTTCCGAGGACAGCATCTACGAGCAGTACTTC
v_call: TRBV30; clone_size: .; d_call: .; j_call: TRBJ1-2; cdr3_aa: CAWSVHPDSHYGYTF; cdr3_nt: TGTGCCTGGAGTGTACACCCGGACAGCCACTATGGCTACACCTTC
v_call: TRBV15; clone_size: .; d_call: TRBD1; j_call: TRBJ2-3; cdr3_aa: CATSEDRGTDTQYF; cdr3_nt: TGTGCCACCAGCGAGGACAGGGGGACAGATACGCAGTATTTT
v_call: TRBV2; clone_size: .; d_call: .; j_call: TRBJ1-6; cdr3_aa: CASILRDSYNSPLHF; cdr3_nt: TGTGCCAGCATTTTGCGAGACTCCTATAATTCACCCCTCCACTTT
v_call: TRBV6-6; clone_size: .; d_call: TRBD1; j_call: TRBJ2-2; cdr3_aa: CASSYGQGKGTGELFF; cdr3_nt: TGTGCCAGCAGTTACGGACAGGGGAAAGGAACCGGGGAGCTGTTTTTT
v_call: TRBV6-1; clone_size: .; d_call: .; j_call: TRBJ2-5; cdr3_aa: CASSEVYRVGETQYF; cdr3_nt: TGTGCCAGCAGTGAAGTGTACAGGGTCGGGGAGACCCAGTACTTC
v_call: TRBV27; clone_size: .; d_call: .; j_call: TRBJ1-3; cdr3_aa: CATKGPGSSGNTIYF; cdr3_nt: TGTGCCACCAAGGGGCCCGGGAGCTCTGGAAACACCATATATTTT
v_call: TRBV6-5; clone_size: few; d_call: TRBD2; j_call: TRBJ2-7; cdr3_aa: CASRGGSPYEQYF; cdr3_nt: TGTGCCAGCAGGGGCGGGAGCCCCTACGAGCAGTACTTC
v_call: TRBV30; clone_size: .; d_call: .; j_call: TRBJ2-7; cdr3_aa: CAWSPRPVGRRYEQYF; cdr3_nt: TGTGCCTGGAGTCCCCGCCCGGTGGGGCGCCGCTACGAGCAGTACTTC
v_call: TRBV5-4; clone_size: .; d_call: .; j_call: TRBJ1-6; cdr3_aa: CASSLAGGRSSSYNSPLHF; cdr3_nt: TGTGCCAGCAGCTTGGCGGGGGGCCGCAGCAGCTCCTATAATTCCCCCCTCCACTTT
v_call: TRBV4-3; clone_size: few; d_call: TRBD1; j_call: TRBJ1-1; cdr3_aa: CASSHEPGQENTEAFF; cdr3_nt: TGCGCCAGCAGCCATGAGCCGGGACAGGAGAACACTGAAGCTTTCTTT
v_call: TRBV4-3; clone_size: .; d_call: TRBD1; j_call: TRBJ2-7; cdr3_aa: CASSQVRGGQAYEQYF; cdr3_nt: TGCGCCAGCAGCCAAGTAAGAGGGGGACAGGCCTACGAGCAGTACTTC
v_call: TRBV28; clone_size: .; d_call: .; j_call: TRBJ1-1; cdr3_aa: CASSLLPGHTEAFF; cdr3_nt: TGTGCCAGCAGTTTACTCCCAGGCCACACTGAAGCTTTCTTT
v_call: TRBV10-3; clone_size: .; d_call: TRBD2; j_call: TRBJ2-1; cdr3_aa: CAISEPRTSGINEQFF; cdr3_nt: TGTGCCATCAGTGAGCCCCGGACTAGCGGGATCAATGAGCAGTTCTTC
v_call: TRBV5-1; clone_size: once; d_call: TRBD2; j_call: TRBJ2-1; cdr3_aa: CASSLRLAAEIFQEQFF; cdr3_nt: TGCGCCAGCAGCCTCCGACTAGCAGCGGAGATATTCCAGGAGCAGTTCTTC
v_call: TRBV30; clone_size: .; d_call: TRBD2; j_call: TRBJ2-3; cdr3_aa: CAWSEDGRPPDTQYF; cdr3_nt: TGTGCCTGGAGTGAAGACGGGAGGCCCCCAGATACGCAGTATTTT
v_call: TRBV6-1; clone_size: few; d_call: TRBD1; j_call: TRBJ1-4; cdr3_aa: CASRGIQGGEKLFF; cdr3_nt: TGTGCCAGTAGGGGGATACAGGGGGGCGAAAAACTGTTTTTT
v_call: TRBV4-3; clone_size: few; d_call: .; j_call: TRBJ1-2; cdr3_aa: CASSQGHLLNYGYTF; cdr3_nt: TGCGCCAGCAGCCAAGGACACCTCCTTAACTATGGCTACACCTTC
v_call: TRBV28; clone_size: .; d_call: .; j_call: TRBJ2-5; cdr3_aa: CASRTGQIEHQETQYF; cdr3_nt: TGTGCCAGCAGGACTGGACAGATCGAACACCAAGAGACCCAGTACTTC
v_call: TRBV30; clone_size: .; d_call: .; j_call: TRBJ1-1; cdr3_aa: CACTKGTLLNTEAFF; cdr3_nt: TGTGCCTGCACCAAAGGGACTTTATTAAACACTGAAGCTTTCTTT
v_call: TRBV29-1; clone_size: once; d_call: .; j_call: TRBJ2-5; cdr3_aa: CSVEGRPQETQYF; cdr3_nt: TGCAGCGTTGAGGGCAGGCCTCAAGAGACCCAGTACTTC
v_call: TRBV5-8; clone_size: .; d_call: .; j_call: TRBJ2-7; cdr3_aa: CASSGADSYEQYF; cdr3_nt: TGTGCCAGCAGCGGAGCGGATTCCTACGAGCAGTACTTC
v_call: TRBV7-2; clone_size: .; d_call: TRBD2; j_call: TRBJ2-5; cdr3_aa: CASRSTSGGIQETQYF; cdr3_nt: TGTGCCAGCAGATCCACTAGCGGGGGGATACAAGAGACCCAGTACTTC
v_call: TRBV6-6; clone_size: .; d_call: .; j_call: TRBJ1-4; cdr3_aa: CASRGRGKLLF; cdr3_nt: TGTGCCAGCAGGGGGCGCGGGAAACTGCTTTTT
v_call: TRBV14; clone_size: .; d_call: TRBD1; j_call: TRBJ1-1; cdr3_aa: CASRPSGTANTEAFF; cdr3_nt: TGTGCCAGCAGGCCTTCCGGGACAGCCAACACTGAAGCTTTCTTT
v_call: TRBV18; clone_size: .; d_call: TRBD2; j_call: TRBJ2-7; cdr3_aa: CASSPPGGGYEQYF; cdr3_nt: TGTGCCAGCTCACCCCCGGGAGGGGGGTACGAGCAGTACTTC
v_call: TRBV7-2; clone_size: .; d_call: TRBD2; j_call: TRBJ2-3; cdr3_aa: CASRDPAPREDTDTQYF; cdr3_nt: TGTGCCAGCAGGGACCCCGCCCCACGGGAGGATACAGATACGCAGTATTTT
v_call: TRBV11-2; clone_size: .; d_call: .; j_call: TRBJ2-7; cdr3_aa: CASSPDRHARRGEQYF; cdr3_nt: TGTGCCAGCAGCCCTGACAGACATGCACGACGGGGGGAGCAGTACTTC
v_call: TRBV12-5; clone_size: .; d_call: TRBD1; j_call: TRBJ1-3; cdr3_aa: CASGLANRGPGNTIYF; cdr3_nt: TGTGCTAGTGGTTTGGCGAACAGGGGACCTGGAAACACCATATATTTT
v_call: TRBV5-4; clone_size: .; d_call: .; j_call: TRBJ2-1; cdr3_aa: CASSLGASSYNEQFF; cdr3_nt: TGTGCCAGCAGCTTGGGCGCGAGCTCCTACAATGAGCAGTTCTTC
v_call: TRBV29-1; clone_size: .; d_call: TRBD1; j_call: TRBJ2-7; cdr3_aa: CSVVDRGTYEQYF; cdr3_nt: TGCAGCGTTGTGGACAGGGGGACCTACGAGCAGTACTTC
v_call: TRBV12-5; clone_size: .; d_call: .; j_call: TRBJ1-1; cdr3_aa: CASGLFGVEAFF; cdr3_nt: TGTGCTAGTGGTTTGTTCGGTGTGGAAGCTTTCTTT